These T cell receptor beta chains were read from a single sample in a study of shared clonotypes between healthy human individuals. The protocol was immunoSEQ multiplex PCR, while the TCRdb copy is restricted to in-frame clones and leaves out a portion. The sample contains approximately 1,500,000 clones, 95% to 99% of which appear only once. Source material: naive CD4+ T cells sorted from blood. The receptors were sampled from a man aged 30-40 years in good health. Both conserved end residues are part of each CDR3. Each record gives: J gene, V gene, CDR3 protein.

j_gene: TRBJ2-1; v_gene: TRBV27; CDR3aa: CASTKPGRAREQFF
j_gene: TRBJ1-4; v_gene: TRBV2; CDR3aa: CASSLTSQRGPEKLFF
j_gene: TRBJ2-5; v_gene: TRBV4-3; CDR3aa: CASSRATGAEETQYF
j_gene: TRBJ2-5; v_gene: TRBV6-6; CDR3aa: CASSYRPETQYF
j_gene: TRBJ2-3; v_gene: TRBV5-4; CDR3aa: CASSLFPRSDTQYF
j_gene: TRBJ2-3; v_gene: TRBV6-1; CDR3aa: CASSKVLAGGPTDTQYF
j_gene: TRBJ1-1; v_gene: TRBV28; CDR3aa: CASSFSGVGNTEAFF
j_gene: TRBJ2-7; v_gene: TRBV2; CDR3aa: CASSGDMGGEQYF
j_gene: TRBJ1-6; v_gene: TRBV11-3; CDR3aa: CASSYSNNSPLHF
j_gene: TRBJ2-3; v_gene: TRBV4-1; CDR3aa: CASSRSVGQATDTQYF
j_gene: TRBJ2-1; v_gene: TRBV6-4; CDR3aa: CASSDREGPYNEQFF
j_gene: TRBJ2-3; v_gene: TRBV5-1; CDR3aa: CASSLSGVGTDTQYF
j_gene: TRBJ2-7; v_gene: TRBV20-1; CDR3aa: CSASKGFEQYF
j_gene: TRBJ2-7; v_gene: TRBV10-3; CDR3aa: CAISEAYEQYF